The present T cell receptor beta chain was sequenced within a study of blood T cell repertoires in COVID-19. About the study: There were acute and convalescent COVID-19 samples, and they came from the United States, Italy and Spain. The analysed material was cDNA or gDNA that came from T cells, B-cell-depleted T cells, or PBMCs.

The participants were between about 18 and 90 years old and came from 24 US areas. Resolution of symptoms, clearance, or two negative PCRs was present in recovered Cohort 3 donors. Generated by immunoSEQ multiplex PCR, the TCRdb table keeps only in-frame clones and is missing some. The repertoire consists of more than 200,000 clones, with more than 75% occurring once and the leading ten covering roughly 1.6%. V gave up 6 bases and J gave up 14 bases; unmatched junction bases: 20. This CDR3 is 15 amino acids long. Germline values: CDR1 MDHEN, CDR2 SYDVKM. What was sequenced was PBMCs or T cells enriched from blood (not recorded which). This clonotype was sampled from a woman aged 50 to 60 who had recovered from COVID-19. V usage is TRBV28 and J usage is TRBJ1-2; 8 bases map to TRBD1. CDR3 DNA sequence: TGTGCCAGCAGCGATTCGGACAGGGCGAGATTTAGAAGGACCTTC. This codes for CASSDSDRARFRRTF.